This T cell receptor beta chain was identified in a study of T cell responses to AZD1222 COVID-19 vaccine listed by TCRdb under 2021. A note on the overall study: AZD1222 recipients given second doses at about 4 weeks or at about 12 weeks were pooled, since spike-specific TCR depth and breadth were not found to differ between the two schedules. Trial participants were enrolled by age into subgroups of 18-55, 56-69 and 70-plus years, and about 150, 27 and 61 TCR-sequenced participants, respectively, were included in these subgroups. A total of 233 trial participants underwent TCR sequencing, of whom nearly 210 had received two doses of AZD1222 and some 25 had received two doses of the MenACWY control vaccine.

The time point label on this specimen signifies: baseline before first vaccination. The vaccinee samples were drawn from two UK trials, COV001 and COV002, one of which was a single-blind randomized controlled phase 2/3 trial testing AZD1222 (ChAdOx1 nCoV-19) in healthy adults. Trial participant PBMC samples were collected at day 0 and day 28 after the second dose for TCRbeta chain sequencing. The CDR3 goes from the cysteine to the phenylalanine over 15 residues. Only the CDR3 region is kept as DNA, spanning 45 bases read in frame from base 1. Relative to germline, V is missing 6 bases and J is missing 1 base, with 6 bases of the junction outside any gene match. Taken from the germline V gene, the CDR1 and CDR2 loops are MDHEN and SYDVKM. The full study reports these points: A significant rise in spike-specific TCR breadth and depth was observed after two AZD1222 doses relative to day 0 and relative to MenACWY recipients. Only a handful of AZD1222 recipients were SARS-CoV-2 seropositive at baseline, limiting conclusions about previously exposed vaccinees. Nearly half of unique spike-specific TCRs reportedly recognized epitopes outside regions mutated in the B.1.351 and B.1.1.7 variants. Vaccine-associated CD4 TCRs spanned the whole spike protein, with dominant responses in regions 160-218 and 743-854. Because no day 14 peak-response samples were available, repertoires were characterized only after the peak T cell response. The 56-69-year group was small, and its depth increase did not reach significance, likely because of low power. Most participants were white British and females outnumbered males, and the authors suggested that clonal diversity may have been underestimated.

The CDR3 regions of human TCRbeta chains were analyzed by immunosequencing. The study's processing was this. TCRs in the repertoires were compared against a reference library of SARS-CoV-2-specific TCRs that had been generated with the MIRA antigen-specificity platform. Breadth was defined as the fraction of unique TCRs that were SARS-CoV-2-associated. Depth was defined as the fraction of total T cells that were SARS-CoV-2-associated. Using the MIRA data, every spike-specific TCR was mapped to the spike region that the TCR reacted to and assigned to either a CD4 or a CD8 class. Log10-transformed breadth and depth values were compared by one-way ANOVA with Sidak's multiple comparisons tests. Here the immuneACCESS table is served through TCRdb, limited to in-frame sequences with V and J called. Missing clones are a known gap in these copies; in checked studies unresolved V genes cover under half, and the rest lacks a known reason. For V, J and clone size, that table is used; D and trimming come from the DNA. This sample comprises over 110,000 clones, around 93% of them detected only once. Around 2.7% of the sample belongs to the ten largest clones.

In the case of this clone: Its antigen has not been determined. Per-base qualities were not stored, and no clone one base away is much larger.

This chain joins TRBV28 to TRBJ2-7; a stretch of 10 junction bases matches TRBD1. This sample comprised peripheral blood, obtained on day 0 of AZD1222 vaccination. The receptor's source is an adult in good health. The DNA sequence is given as TGTGCCAGCAGCACGCCGGGACAGGGGTCCTACGAGCAGTACTTC. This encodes CASSTPGQGSYEQYF. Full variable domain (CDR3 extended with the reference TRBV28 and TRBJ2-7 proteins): DVKVTQSSRYLVKRTGEKVFLECVQDMDHENMFWYRQDPGLGLRLIYFSYDVKMKEKGDIPEGYSVSREKKERFSLILESASTNQTSMYLCASSTPGQGSYEQYFGPGTRLTVT.